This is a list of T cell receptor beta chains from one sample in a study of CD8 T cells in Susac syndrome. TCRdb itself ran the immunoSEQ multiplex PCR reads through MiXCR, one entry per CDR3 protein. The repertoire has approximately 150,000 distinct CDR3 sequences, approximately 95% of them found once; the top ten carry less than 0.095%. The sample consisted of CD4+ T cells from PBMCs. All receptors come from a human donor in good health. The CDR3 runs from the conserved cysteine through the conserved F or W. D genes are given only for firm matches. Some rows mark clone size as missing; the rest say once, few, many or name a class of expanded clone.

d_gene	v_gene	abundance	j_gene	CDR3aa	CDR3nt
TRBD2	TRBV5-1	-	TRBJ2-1	CASSLGVLAGFSSYNEQFF	TGCGCCAGCAGCTTGGGGGTACTAGCGGGGTTTAGCTCCTACAATGAGCAGTTCTTC
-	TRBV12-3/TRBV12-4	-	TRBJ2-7	CASSSGTVRGEQYF	TGTGCCAGCAGTTCCGGGACAGTACGGGGGGAGCAGTACTTC
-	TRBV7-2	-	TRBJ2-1	CASSSNPDSYNEQFF	TGTGCCAGCAGCTCGAACCCTGACTCCTACAATGAGCAGTTCTTC
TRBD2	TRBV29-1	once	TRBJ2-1	CSVYGGGAGAGSYNEQFF	TGCAGCGTTTACGGCGGCGGAGCGGGAGCTGGCTCCTACAATGAGCAGTTCTTC
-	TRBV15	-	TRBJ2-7	CATSMGLLSYEQYF	TGTGCCACCAGCATGGGACTCCTATCCTACGAGCAGTACTTC
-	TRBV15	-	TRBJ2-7	CATSRGNAYEQYF	TGTGCCACCAGCAGAGGAAACGCCTACGAGCAGTACTTC
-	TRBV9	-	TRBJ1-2	CASSGGDTSDELVGTF	TGTGCCAGCAGCGGAGGAGACACCTCGGATGAGCTGGTTGGCACCTTC
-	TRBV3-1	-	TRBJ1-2	CASSQSPPGDGYTF	TGTGCCAGCAGCCAGTCCCCTCCGGGGGATGGCTACACCTTC
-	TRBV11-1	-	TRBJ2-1	CASSPLRRDNEQFF	TGTGCCAGCAGCCCCCTCCGCAGGGACAATGAGCAGTTCTTC
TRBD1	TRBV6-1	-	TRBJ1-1	CASSIRDRESEAFF	TGTGCCAGCAGTATCCGGGACAGGGAATCTGAAGCTTTCTTT
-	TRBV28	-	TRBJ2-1	CASSFRDFYNEQFF	TGTGCCAGCAGTTTCAGGGACTTTTACAATGAGCAGTTCTTC
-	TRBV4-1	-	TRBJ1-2	CASSQDWDTPNYGYTF	TGCGCCAGCAGCCAAGACTGGGACACCCCTAACTATGGCTACACCTTC
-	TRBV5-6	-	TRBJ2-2	CASSQTFGELFF	TGTGCCAGCAGCCAGACTTTCGGGGAGCTGTTTTTT
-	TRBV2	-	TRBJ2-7	CASRGNGEQYF	TGTGCCAGCAGGGGGAACGGGGAGCAGTACTTC
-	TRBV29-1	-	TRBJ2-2	CSVDRGNTGELFF	TGCAGCGTTGATCGGGGAAACACCGGGGAGCTGTTTTTT
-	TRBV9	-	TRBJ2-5	CASSVVAETQYF	TGTGCCAGCAGCGTAGTAGCAGAGACCCAGTACTTC
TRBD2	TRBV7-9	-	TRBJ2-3	CASSAGTSRRDTQYF	TGTGCCAGCAGCGCTGGGACTAGCCGTCGGGATACGCAGTATTTT
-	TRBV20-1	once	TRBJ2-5	CSARGQETQYF	TGCAGTGCTAGAGGCCAGGAGACCCAGTACTTC
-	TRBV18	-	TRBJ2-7	CASSPPSGPYEQYF	TGTGCCAGCTCACCACCCTCGGGGCCCTACGAGCAGTACTTC
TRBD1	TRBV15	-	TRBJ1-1	CATSRSRGTAMNTEAFF	TGTGCCACCAGCCGATCTCGAGGGACAGCAATGAACACTGAAGCTTTCTTT
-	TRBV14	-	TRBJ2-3	CASSQGALVGYTQYF	TGTGCCAGCAGCCAAGGGGCCCTCGTGGGGTATACGCAGTATTTT
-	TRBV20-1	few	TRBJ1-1	CSARVGGNTEAFF	TGCAGTGCTAGAGTCGGGGGAAACACTGAAGCTTTCTTT
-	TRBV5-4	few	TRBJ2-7	CASSLGESYEQYF	TGTGCCAGCAGCTTGGGGGAGAGCTACGAGCAGTACTTC
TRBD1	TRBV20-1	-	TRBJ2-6	CSAPGQGGSGANVLTF	TGCAGTGCCCCGGGACAGGGGGGCTCTGGGGCCAACGTCCTGACTTTC
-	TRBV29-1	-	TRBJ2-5	CSVGRAGETQYF	TGCAGCGTTGGGAGGGCCGGGGAGACCCAGTACTTC
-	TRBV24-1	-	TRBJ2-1	CATRGDYNEQFF	TGTGCCACCAGGGGGGATTACAATGAGCAGTTCTTC
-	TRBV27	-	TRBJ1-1	CASSLRGMRTEAFF	TGTGCCAGCAGTTTAAGGGGTATGCGGACTGAAGCTTTCTTT